Sequencing of this TCR beta chain was carried out in a study of blood T cells in healthy people across ages. Study as a whole: The capture of about one barcoded beta molecule per two T cells was achieved by template switching.

In germline, CDR1 is MNHEY, CDR2 SVGAGI. The CDR3 sequence is 13 residues long. For the second PCR, which ran for about 6 to 11 cycles, a sample-barcoded 5' primer and a J-beta primer mix were used. MiXCR, run by TCRdb on the 5' RACE reads, gives a single entry per CDR3 protein. This table has 550,000 to 650,000 distinct CDR3 sequences, about 26% appearing once. These data are also associated with another study on T cells of mothers and their children.

The sample taken for sequencing was blood. V and J are TRBV6-5 and TRBJ2-5; TRBD1 is a possible D gene (5 bases). The J call may be in error: the DNA end matches TRBJ2-1 better. The clonotype comes from a boy aged 2-9 years in good health. The CDR3 nucleotides are TGTGCCAGCAGTTACCAGGGCATGGGTGAGCAGTTCTTC. Its protein product is CASSYQGMGEQFF.